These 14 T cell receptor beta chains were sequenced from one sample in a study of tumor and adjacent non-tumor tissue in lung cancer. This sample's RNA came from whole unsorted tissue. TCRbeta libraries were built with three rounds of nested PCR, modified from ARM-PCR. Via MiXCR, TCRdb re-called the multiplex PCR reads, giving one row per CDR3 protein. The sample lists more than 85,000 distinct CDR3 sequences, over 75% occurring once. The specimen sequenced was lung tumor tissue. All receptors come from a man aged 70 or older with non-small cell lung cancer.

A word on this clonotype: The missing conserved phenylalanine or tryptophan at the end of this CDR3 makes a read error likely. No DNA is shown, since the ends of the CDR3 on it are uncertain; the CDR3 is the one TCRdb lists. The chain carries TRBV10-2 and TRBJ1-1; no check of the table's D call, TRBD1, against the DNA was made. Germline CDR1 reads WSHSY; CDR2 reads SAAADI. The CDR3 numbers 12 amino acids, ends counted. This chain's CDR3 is CASWDRGAEVFL.

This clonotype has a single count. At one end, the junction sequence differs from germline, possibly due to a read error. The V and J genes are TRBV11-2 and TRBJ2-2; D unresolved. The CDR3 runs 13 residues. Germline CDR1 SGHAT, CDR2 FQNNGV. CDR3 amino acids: CVSSLVGSGELFF. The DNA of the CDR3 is TGTGTCAGCAGCTTGGTCGGCTCCGGGGAGCTGTTTTTT. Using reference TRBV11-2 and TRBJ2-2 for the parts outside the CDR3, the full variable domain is EAGVAQSPRYKIIEKRQSVAFWCNPISGHATLYWYQQILGQGPKLLIQFQNNGVVDDSQLPKDRFSAERLKGVDSTLKIQPAKLEDSAVYLCVSSLVGSGELFFGEGSRLTVL.

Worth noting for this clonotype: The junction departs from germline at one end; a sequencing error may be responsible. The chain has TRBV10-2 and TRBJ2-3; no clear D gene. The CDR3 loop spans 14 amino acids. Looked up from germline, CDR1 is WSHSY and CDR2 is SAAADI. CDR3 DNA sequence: TGCGCCAGCACCAATGGGGAATTCACAAATACGCAGTATTTT. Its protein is CASTNGEFTNTQYF.

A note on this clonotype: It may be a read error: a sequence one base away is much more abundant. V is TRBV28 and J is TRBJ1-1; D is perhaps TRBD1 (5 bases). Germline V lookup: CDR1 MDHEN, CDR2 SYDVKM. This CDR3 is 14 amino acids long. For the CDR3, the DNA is TGTGCCAACAGTTCGGGGACTTCCCTATCAGAAGCTTTCTTT. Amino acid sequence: CANSSGTSLSEAFF.

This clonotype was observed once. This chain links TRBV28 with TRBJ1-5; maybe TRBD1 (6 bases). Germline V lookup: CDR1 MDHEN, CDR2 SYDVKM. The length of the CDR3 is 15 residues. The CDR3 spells CVGRLPRQAQQPQHF. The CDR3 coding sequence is TGTGTCGGCAGATTACCACGACAGGCCCAGCAGCCCCAGCATTTT.

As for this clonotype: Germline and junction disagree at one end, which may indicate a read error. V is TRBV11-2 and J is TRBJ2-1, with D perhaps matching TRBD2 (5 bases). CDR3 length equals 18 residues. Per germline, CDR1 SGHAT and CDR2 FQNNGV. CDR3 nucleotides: TGTGCCAGTAGCTTAGAACGTCTGAGGCGGGCTTCCTACAATGAGCAGTTCTTC. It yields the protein CASSLERLRRASYNEQFF.

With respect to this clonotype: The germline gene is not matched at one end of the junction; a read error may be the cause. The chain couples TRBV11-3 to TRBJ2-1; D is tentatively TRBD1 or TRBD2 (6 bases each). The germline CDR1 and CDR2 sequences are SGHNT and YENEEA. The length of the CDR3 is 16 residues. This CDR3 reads CAISLDPMGGMGELFF. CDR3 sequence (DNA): TGTGCCATCAGCTTAGATCCCATGGGGGGCATGGGTGAGCTGTTCTTC.

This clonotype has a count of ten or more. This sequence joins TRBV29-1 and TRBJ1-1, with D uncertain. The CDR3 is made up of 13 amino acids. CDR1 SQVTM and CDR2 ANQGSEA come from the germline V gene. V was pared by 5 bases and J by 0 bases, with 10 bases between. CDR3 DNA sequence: TGCAGCGTTAAAGTAATGATGAACACTGAAGCTTTCTTT. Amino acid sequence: CSVKVMMNTEAFF.

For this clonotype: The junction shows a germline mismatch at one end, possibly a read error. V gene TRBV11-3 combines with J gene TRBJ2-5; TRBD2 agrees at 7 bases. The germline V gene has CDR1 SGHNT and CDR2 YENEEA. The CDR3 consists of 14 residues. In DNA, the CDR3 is TGTGCAAGCACTTCCGGCTGGCGGCGGGAGAGCCAGTACTTC. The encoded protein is CASTSGWRRESQYF.

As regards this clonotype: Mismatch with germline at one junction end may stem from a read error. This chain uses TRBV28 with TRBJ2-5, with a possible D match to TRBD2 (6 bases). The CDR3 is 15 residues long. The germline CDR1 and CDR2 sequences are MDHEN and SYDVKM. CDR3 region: CGSRRLVGVWETQYF. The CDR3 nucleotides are TGTGGCAGCAGAAGACTAGTGGGAGTTTGGGAGACCCAGTACTTC.

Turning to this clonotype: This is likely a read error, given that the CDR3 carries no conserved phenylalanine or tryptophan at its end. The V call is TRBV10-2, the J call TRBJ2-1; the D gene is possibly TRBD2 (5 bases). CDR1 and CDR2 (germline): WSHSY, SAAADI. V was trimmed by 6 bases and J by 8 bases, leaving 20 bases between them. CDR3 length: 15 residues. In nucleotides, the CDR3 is TGCGCCAGCAGGTCCCCGGGATCCTCCTCTCATGAGCAGTTCTCC. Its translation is CASRSPGSSSHEQFS.

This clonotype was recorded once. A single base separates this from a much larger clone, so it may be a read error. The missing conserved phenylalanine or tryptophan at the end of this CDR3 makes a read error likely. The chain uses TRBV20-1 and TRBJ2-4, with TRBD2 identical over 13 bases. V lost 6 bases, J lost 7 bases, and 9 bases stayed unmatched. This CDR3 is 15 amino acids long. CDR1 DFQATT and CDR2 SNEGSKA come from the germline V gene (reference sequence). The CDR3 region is CSARTSGGFRNIQYL. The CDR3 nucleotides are TGCAGTGCACGGACTAGCGGGGGATTCAGGAACATTCAGTACCTC.

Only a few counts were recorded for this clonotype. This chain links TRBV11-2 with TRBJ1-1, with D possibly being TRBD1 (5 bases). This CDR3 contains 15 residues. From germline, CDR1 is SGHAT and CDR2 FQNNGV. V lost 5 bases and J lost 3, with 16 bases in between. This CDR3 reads CASSRTPGGDTEAFF. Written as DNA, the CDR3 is TGTGCCAGCAGCAGGACCCCGGGGGGGGACACTGAAGCTTTCTTT.

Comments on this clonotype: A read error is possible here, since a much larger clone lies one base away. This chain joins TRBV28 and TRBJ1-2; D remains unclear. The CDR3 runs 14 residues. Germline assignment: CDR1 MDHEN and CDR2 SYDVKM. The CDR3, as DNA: TGTGCCAGCAGTTTAACAGCCGGCAACTATGACTACACCTTC. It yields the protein CASSLTAGNYDYTF.